This entry lists 5 T cell receptor beta chains sequenced from one sample in a study of neurological immune-mediated disorders. MiXCR, run by TCRdb on the 5' RACE reads, gives a single entry per CDR3 protein. The sample has around 16,000 distinct CDR3 sequences; around 15% are singletons. The sequenced sample was PBMCs. The receptors originated from a man aged 55 to 70 with HTLV-1-associated myelopathy (HAM/TSP).

This clonotype was counted many times. J is TRBJ2-3 and V is TRBV7-9, with 9 bases identical to TRBD2. The CDR3 has 15 amino acids. Germline V gene sequence: CDR1 SEHNR, CDR2 FQNEAQ (reference sequence). V gave up 5 bases and J gave up 2 bases; unmatched junction bases: 5. CDR3 bases: TGTGCCAGCAGCCTCAGCGGGGGGACCACAGATACGCAGTATTTT. The encoded protein is CASSLSGGTTDTQYF.

The sample holds many counts of this clonotype. The CDR3 is CASSYAGDTGELFF. Written as DNA, the CDR3 is TGCGCCAGCAGCTACGCAGGGGACACCGGGGAGCTGTTTTTT. J is TRBJ2-2 and V is TRBV5-1, with D perhaps matching TRBD1 (6 bases). The V end was cut by 3 bases, the J end by 3 bases, with 9 bases between. The CDR3 is 14 residues long. Germline V gives CDR1 SGHRS, CDR2 YFSETQ.

In its sample, this clonotype ranks as medium-sized. The rearrangement joins TRBV5-1 to TRBJ2-2, with D hard to call. The V end was cut by 0 bases, the J end by 4 bases, with 7 bases between. Germline CDR1 is SGHRS and CDR2 is YFSETQ. This CDR3 is built from 14 residues. CDR3 coding DNA: TGCGCCAGCAGCTTGGATTGGGGCACCGGGGAGCTGTTTTTT. This encodes CASSLDWGTGELFF.

This clonotype occurred many times. The rearrangement joins TRBV5-1 to TRBJ2-6; TRBD2 is a possible D gene (5 bases). The V and J ends lost 4 bases and 3 bases respectively, with 8 bases between them. The CDR3 covers 14 residues. CDR1 and CDR2 from the germline V gene are SGHRS and YFSETQ. CDR3 sequence (DNA): TGCGCCAGCAGCATGAGGGATGGGGCCAACGTCCTGACTTTC. Protein: CASSMRDGANVLTF.

Comment on this clonotype: Because it lacks the conserved phenylalanine or tryptophan at the end, this CDR3 is likely a read error. The V and J genes are TRBV2 and TRBJ1-3; D is unresolved. The CDR3 is made up of 11 amino acids. The germline V gene has CDR1 SNHLY and CDR2 FYNNEI. DNA for the CDR3: TGTGCAAGCATACGTACGGCCACCATATATTTA. Translation gives CASIRTATIYL.